This entry lists 20 T cell receptor beta chains sequenced from one sample in a study of blood T cell repertoires in COVID-19. Data came from immunoSEQ multiplex PCR; TCRdb stores just in-frame clones and leaves some out. Of about 90,000 clones in the sample, approximately 79% were seen once. The specimen sequenced was peripheral blood. Receptors were obtained from a woman older than 75 with acute or convalescent COVID-19.

This clone was recorded once. The chain combines TRBV30 with TRBJ1-6, with D maybe TRBD1 (6 bases). The V end was cut by 0 bases, the J end by 7 bases, with 13 bases between. The CDR3 spans 15 residues. Per the germline V gene, CDR1 is GTSNPN and CDR2 is SVGIG (reference sequence). The CDR3 nucleotides read TGTGCCTGGAGTGTCGACAGGTTAGAAAATTCACCCCTCCACTTT. Residues: CAWSVDRLENSPLHF.

This clone was observed a single time. This chain links TRBV2 with TRBJ2-7; no firm D call. The CDR3 contains 13 residues. The V end lost 2 bases, the J end lost 4 bases, and 9 bases lay between the germline ends. Germline lookup yields CDR1 SNHLY and CDR2 FYNNEI. The CDR3 is CASSETGLYEQYF. The CDR3 coding sequence is TGTGCCAGCAGTGAAACGGGTCTTTACGAGCAGTACTTC.

This clone appeared a few times. CDR3 bases: TGTGCCAGCAGCCAGTTCCAGGAGCGGGGCTACAATGAGCAGTTCTTC. This encodes CASSQFQERGYNEQFF. The chain links TRBV4-2 to TRBJ2-1; 7 bases align to TRBD2. The CDR3 runs 16 residues. CDR1 is LGHNA, CDR2 YNFKEQ, per germline. V dropped 3 bases and J dropped 3; count of bases not matched to a gene: 8.

The rearrangement links TRBV2 to TRBJ2-2; D possibly corresponds to TRBD1 (6 bases). Germline V gene lookup returns CDR1 SNHLY and CDR2 FYNNEI. The ends were cut back, 2 bases at V and 6 bases at J, with 13 bases in the middle. The CDR3 contains 15 residues. The CDR3 is CASSERGHYSGELFF. CDR3 sequence (DNA): TGTGCCAGCAGTGAACGGGGACACTATTCCGGGGAGCTGTTTTTT.

This clone was found a few times. The CDR3 DNA sequence: TGTGCCAGCAGCATGACAGGGGGATCTGGAAACACCATATATTTT. Amino acids: CASSMTGGSGNTIYF. The chain has TRBV7-3 and TRBJ1-3; 9 bases align to TRBD1. J lost 1 base, V lost 5 bases, and 3 bases had no gene match. Germline-derived CDR1 and CDR2 are SGHTA and FQGTGA. This CDR3 contains 15 residues.

The chain has TRBV3-1 (or the pseudogene TRBV3-2) and TRBJ1-2; 7 bases match TRBD1. Per germline, CDR1 LGHDT and CDR2 YNNKEL (reference sequence). The V gene end was trimmed by 1 base and the J gene end by 7 bases; junction bases not matched to a gene: 9. The CDR3 runs to 15 residues. The CDR3 DNA reads TGTGCCAGCAGCCAAGGTGACAGGGTGAAGGGTGGCTACACCTTC. The encoded protein is CASSQGDRVKGGYTF.

The rearrangement links TRBV5-8 to TRBJ2-7; D call uncertain. From germline, CDR1 is SGHTS and CDR2 YDEGEE. Trimming left V 0 bases short and J 2 bases short, with 6 bases between. There are 13 residues in the CDR3. The CDR3 DNA reads as TGTGCCAGCAGCTTGGGAGGTCCCTACGAGCAGTACTTC. This translates into CASSLGGPYEQYF.

This clone appeared a single time. The V and J genes are TRBV9 and TRBJ1-2; 7 bases agree with TRBD1. This CDR3 region has 17 residues. Trimming at V came to 0 bases and at J to 3 bases, leaving 11 bases not matched to a gene. Germline V gene lookup returns CDR1 SGDLS and CDR2 YYNGEE. The DNA of the CDR3 is TGTGCCAGCAGCGTAGGTCTGCCCGACAGGGCGGACTATGGCTACACCTTC. Amino acid sequence: CASSVGLPDRADYGYTF.

The chain is built from TRBV7-9 and TRBJ2-5, with 10 positions matching TRBD1. The CDR3 length is 14 residues. V gave up 4 bases and J gave up 6 bases; unmatched junction bases: 5. The V gene's germline CDR1 is SEHNR and CDR2 FQNEAQ (reference sequence). DNA of the CDR3: TGTGCCAGCAGCTCAGACAGGGGGCGAAAGACCCAGTACTTC. Amino acids: CASSSDRGRKTQYF.

CDR3 amino acids: CASSSAGAEAFF. The CDR3 DNA follows: TGTGCCAGCAGCTCGGCGGGGGCTGAAGCTTTCTTT. The chain couples TRBV7-8 to TRBJ1-1; perhaps TRBD1 as D (5 bases). Germline values: CDR1 SGHVS, CDR2 FQNEAQ. The CDR3 runs to 12 residues. Trimming left V 4 bases short and J 6 bases short, with 9 bases between. Full variable domain (outside the CDR3, taken from reference TRBV7-8 and TRBJ1-1): GAGVSQSPRYKVAKRGQDVALRCDPISGHVSLFWYQQALGQGPEFLTYFQNEAQLDKSGLPSDRFFAERPEGSVSTLKIQRTQQEDSAVYLCASSSAGAEAFFGQGTRLTVV.

The chain uses TRBV7-2 and TRBJ1-2, with TRBD1 as a possible D gene (5 bases). CDR1 and CDR2 (germline): SGHTA, FQGNSA. V was cut by 0 bases and J by 2 bases, with 7 bases left in between. This CDR3 region has 14 residues. Here the CDR3 reads CASSLARQNYGYTF. The CDR3 region has the DNA TGTGCCAGCAGCTTAGCGCGACAGAACTATGGCTACACCTTC. Looking up the rest from reference TRBV7-2 and TRBJ1-2 gives the full variable domain: GAGVSQSPSNKVTEKGKDVELRCDPISGHTALYWYRQSLGQGLEFLIYFQGNSAPDKSGLPSDRFSAERTGGSVSTLTIQRTQQEDSAVYLCASSLARQNYGYTFGSGTRLTVV.

The CDR3 coding sequence is TGTGCCATAGCTCAGGCCAGAGGGAATCAGCCCCAGCATTTT. Its translation is CAIAQARGNQPQHF. The chain combines TRBV10-3 with TRBJ1-5; no definite D call. The length of the CDR3 is 14 residues. CDR1 and CDR2 from the germline V gene are ENHRY and SYGVKD. V dropped 9 bases and J dropped 4 bases, with 16 bases sitting between them.

This chain joins TRBV7-9 and TRBJ1-2, with D perhaps TRBD1 (6 bases). This CDR3 is built from 14 residues. Looked up from germline, CDR1 is SEHNR and CDR2 is FQNEAQ (reference sequence). V was pared by 3 bases and J by 3 bases, with 11 bases between. The CDR3 region is CASSFSTGHYGYTF. The CDR3 DNA is TGTGCCAGCAGCTTCTCGACAGGACACTATGGCTACACCTTC.

Regarding this clone: The junction departs from germline at one end; a sequencing error may be responsible. This CDR3 is also generated by other DNA sequences in the sample. J is TRBJ1-1 and V is TRBV10-3; no definite D call. The CDR3 sequence is 12 residues long. The germline gives CDR1 ENHRY, CDR2 SYGVKD. CDR3 protein: CATRRGNTEAFF. The CDR3 nucleotides are TGCGCCACGCGCCGGGGGAACACTGAAGCTTTCTTT.

V usage is TRBV6-4 and J usage is TRBJ2-3; TRBD2 matches 7 bases. This CDR3 is built from 15 residues. The germline CDR1 and CDR2 sequences are MRHNA and SNTAGT. J gave up 0 bases and V 2 bases, and 2 bases lay outside the gene matches. The CDR3 protein is CASSDGGGSTDTQYF. In nucleotides, the CDR3 is TGTGCCAGCAGTGACGGCGGGGGAAGCACAGATACGCAGTATTTT.

The rearrangement joins TRBV7-9 to TRBJ1-2, with unresolved D. The germline CDR1 and CDR2 sequences are SEHNR and FQNEAQ (reference sequence). V was trimmed by 1 base and J by 9 bases, leaving 15 bases between them. CDR3 length: 14 amino acids. The CDR3 here is CASSLDSLSFRYTF. The DNA for the CDR3 is TGTGCCAGCAGCTTAGACAGTTTAAGTTTTCGCTACACCTTC.

The chain carries TRBV20-1 and TRBJ2-7; 8 bases line up with TRBD1. CDR1 DFQATT and CDR2 SNEGSKA come from the germline V gene (reference sequence). This CDR3 has 12 residues. The V and J ends lost 3 bases and 6 bases, in that order; junction bases with no gene match: 4. This CDR3 is CSASDRGPEQYF. The CDR3 DNA reads TGCAGTGCTAGTGACAGGGGCCCCGAGCAGTACTTC.

The chain couples TRBV12-5 to TRBJ1-1, with D maybe TRBD1 (6 bases). V was shortened by 6 bases and J by 6 bases, with 11 bases between the two germline ends. The CDR3 runs to 12 residues. The germline gives CDR1 LGHNT, CDR2 FRNRAP. Written as DNA, the CDR3 is TGTGCTAGTGGCCGGGACACCGCTGAAGCTTTCTTT. This translates into CASGRDTAEAFF.

V usage is TRBV28 and J usage is TRBJ1-2, with TRBD1 as a possible D gene (5 bases). The V gene lost 7 bases and the J gene lost 4 bases, with 16 bases spanning the gap. Germline V gene data show CDR1 as MDHEN and CDR2 as SYDVKM. This CDR3 has 14 amino acids. The CDR3, as DNA: TGTGCCAGCACCCCTGGGCAGGGCATCTATGGCTACACCTTC. It is translated as CASTPGQGIYGYTF.

The rearrangement links TRBV15 to TRBJ1-3; 10 bases line up with TRBD1. Germline trimming cut 3 bases from V and 2 bases from J; bases unmatched to any gene: 1. This CDR3 region has 15 residues. Germline V gene data show CDR1 as LNHNV and CDR2 as YYDKDF (reference sequence). CDR3 bases: TGTGCCACCAGCAGGACAGGGGGCCCTGGAAACACCATATATTTT. Protein: CATSRTGGPGNTIYF.